The sequence of this T cell receptor beta chain was determined in a study of Ad26.COV2.S vaccination and SARS-CoV-2 variants. Study-level information: Once or twice, 56 days apart, Ad26.COV2.S was delivered intramuscularly. Study-wide results and caveats: Substantial response breadth was reportedly seen for spike-specific CD8+ and CD4+ T cells after vaccination.

In the case of this clone: Its antigen is undetermined.

CDR1 MNHNS and CDR2 SASEGT come from the germline V gene. Trimming removed 3 bases at V and 4 bases at J, with 12 bases between. This CDR3 contains 14 residues. Treatment given: around 19 received Ad26.COV2.S at low or high dose, single or two shots; 5 received placebo; per-sample allocation not given. Sampling occurred on day 63 after the first vaccine or placebo injection. Some clones are missing from TCRdb's copy, which holds only in-frame ones; the method was immunoSEQ multiplex PCR. This table has roughly 320,000 clones, 85% to 90% appearing once. The source of this sequence is a person aged 18 to 65 who received the Ad26.COV2.S COVID-19 vaccine or a placebo. Sequences were derived from peripheral blood, sampled in a trial of Ad26.COV2.S vaccine versus placebo. The chain couples TRBV6-1 to TRBJ1-2; D remains unclear. The CDR3 spells CASSDAGRLYGYTF. The CDR3 bases are TGTGCCAGCAGTGATGCGGGGAGACTCTATGGCTACACCTTC.